Only a few counts were recorded for the clone carrying this TCR beta chain. Antigen: not known. The CDR3 spans 15 residues. CDR1 is LNHDA, CDR2 SQIVND, per germline (reference sequence). Trimming took off 5 bases at V and 1 base at J, with 14 bases between the two ends. TCRdb ran MiXCR on the reads and lists one entry per CDR3 protein. Here the sample spans 100,000 to 150,000 distinct CDR3 sequences, around 30% being singletons. This sample was taken from a study of T cell repertoires in cytomegalovirus infection. Overall study: It was the public TCR beta signatures that indicated both CMV infection and matching HLA type.

This receptor was taken from a human donor in good health (CMV status not recorded). Some clones in this sample may be carry-over from other donors' samples. The chain has TRBV19 and TRBJ1-1; unclear D gene. The sequencing here drew on CD8+ T cells from cultured PBMCs, taken from culture after CMV antigen stimulation. CDR3 DNA: TGTGCCAGTAGTTACGCAGTGTTAAGGAACACTGAAGCTTTCTTT. This encodes CASSYAVLRNTEAFF.